This T cell receptor beta chain is drawn from a study of STAT3 mutations in large granular lymphocyte leukemia. Across the whole study: Canonical activating STAT3 mutations were detected in roughly half of the longitudinally sequenced T-LGLL patients. More than 30% of treated T-LGLL patients showed hematologic response to immunosuppression.

Overall study results and limits: Treatment regimens differed across patients between samplings. In about 35% of the 18 patients, new TCR clonotypes emerged after therapy. In T-cell large granular lymphocyte leukemia, about half of patients showed multiple immunodominant subclonotypes.

There are 15 residues in the CDR3. Looked up from germline, CDR1 is MNHEY and CDR2 is SVGAGI. The germline V and J ends were trimmed by 2 bases and 3 bases, with 14 bases remaining between them. As to this clone: The antigen remains undetermined.

The protocol was immunoSEQ multiplex PCR, while the TCRdb copy is restricted to in-frame clones and leaves out a portion. The table shows roughly 11,000 clones, with 76% occurring only once. This TCR was sampled from a man aged 60 to 69 with T-cell large granular lymphocyte leukemia. Some clones in this sample may be carry-over from other donors' samples. V gene TRBV6-5 combines with J gene TRBJ2-7; possible D gene TRBD2, 6 bases. Sequenced sample: peripheral blood mononuclear cells. The CDR3 coding sequence is TGTGCCAGCAGTTACGGGGCCGGGAGAGGCTACGAGCAGTACTTC. It translates to CASSYGAGRGYEQYF.